The rows below give T cell receptor beta chains drawn from one sample of a study of blood T cell repertoires in COVID-19. Using immunoSEQ multiplex PCR, the repertoire was profiled, and TCRdb retains in-frame clones only, with some absent. Counted here are some 250,000 clones, about nine tenths occurring once; the ten biggest clones make up about 2%. Sequenced material: PBMCs or T cells enriched from blood (not recorded which). The receptors shown here come from a woman aged 40 to 55 with acute COVID-19. The CDR3 runs from the conserved cysteine through the conserved F or W. The order of the fields is D gene, J gene, CDR3 length, clone size, V gene, CDR3 DNA, CDR3 protein. D genes are given only for firm matches. Size is omitted from some rows. Given values are once, few, many or a class for expanded clones.

>TRBD2|TRBJ2-1|18|.|TRBV5-1
TGCGCCAGCAGCACGGACCCCGGGACTAGCGGGAGGGCCTCTGAGCAGTTCTTC
CASSTDPGTSGRASEQFF
>TRBD1|TRBJ2-3|14|.|TRBV5-1
TGCGCCAGCAGCTCCAAAGGGGGCGCGGATACGCAGTATTTT
CASSSKGGADTQYF
>TRBD2|TRBJ2-1|19|.|TRBV7-9
TGTGCCAGCAGCTCGACTTACACGAGACCCGGGACTAGCGGCAATGAGCAGTTCTTC
CASSSTYTRPGTSGNEQFF
>TRBD1|TRBJ2-7|15|.|TRBV5-6
TGTGCCAGCAGCCGAGCGCAGGGGGTAGGCAACGAGCAGTACTTC
CASSRAQGVGNEQYF
>TRBD1|TRBJ1-2|15|.|TRBV2
TGTGCCAGCAGTGAAGCGCAAGGGGGCGGCTATGGCTACACCTTC
CASSEAQGGGYGYTF
>.|TRBJ2-5|14|.|TRBV3-1/TRBV3-2
TGTGCCAGCAGCCACCGGACAGTTCAAGAGACCCAGTACTTC
CASSHRTVQETQYF
>TRBD1|TRBJ1-1|14|.|TRBV4-1
TGCGCCAGCAGCCCAACTGGGGACAGGGTCGAAGCTTTCTTT
CASSPTGDRVEAFF
>TRBD2|TRBJ2-2|15|.|TRBV7-2
TGTGCCAGCAGTTCGCGGGGGGGCGGCACCGGGGAGCTGTTTTTT
CASSSRGGGTGELFF
>.|TRBJ2-5|13|once|TRBV7-3
TGTGCCAGCAGCTTCGGACCAGGGGAGACCCAGTACTTC
CASSFGPGETQYF
>.|TRBJ2-3|15|.|TRBV24-1
TGTGCCACCAGTGATAGTAGTCTTAGCACAGATACGCAGTATTTT
CATSDSSLSTDTQYF
>TRBD1|TRBJ2-7|15|.|TRBV6-5
TGTGCCAGCAGTTACATGGACAGGGTTGGAGACGAGCAGTACTTC
CASSYMDRVGDEQYF
>TRBD2|TRBJ2-4|18|.|TRBV7-2
TGTGCCAGCAGCTTAGGAGCGGGAGGGCCGCGGGCCAAAAACATTCAGTACTTC
CASSLGAGGPRAKNIQYF
>.|TRBJ2-7|13|.|TRBV19
TGTGCCAGTAGTCCGGGTTCGGCTGCGTCGCAGTACTTC
CASSPGSAASQYF
>TRBD2|TRBJ2-5|17|once|TRBV9
TGTGCCAGCAGCGTAGGTTTAGCGGGGGGAGGTTTAGAGACCCAGTACTTC
CASSVGLAGGGLETQYF
>.|TRBJ2-7|13|once|TRBV7-9
TGTGCCAGCAGCTTAGGTACGGGGTACGAGCAGTACTTC
CASSLGTGYEQYF
>.|TRBJ1-1|15|.|TRBV18
TGTGCCAGCTCGTCCCGACAGTTGCAGAACACTGAAGCTTTCTTT
CASSSRQLQNTEAFF
>.|TRBJ1-5|15|.|TRBV5-5
TGTGCCAGCAGCCCCGGGGTTTATAGCAATCAGCCCCAGCATTTT
CASSPGVYSNQPQHF
>.|TRBJ1-5|13|.|TRBV12-3/TRBV12-4
TGTGCCAGCAGTTTATCCAACAATCAGCCCCAGCATTTT
CASSLSNNQPQHF
>.|TRBJ2-5|16|.|TRBV28
TGTGCCAGCAGTTTAAATGGGTTGGGCGATTTCCAGACCCAGTACTTC
CASSLNGLGDFQTQYF
>.|TRBJ1-2|15|.|TRBV27
TGTGCCAGCAGTTTACGTGGGCAGCCGCTATTAGGCTACACCTTC
CASSLRGQPLLGYTF
>.|TRBJ2-1|13|.|TRBV19
TGTGCCAGTAGTAGAGCTGGGGGCTATGAGCAGTTCTTC
CASSRAGGYEQFF
>TRBD1|TRBJ1-2|16|.|TRBV14
TGTGCCAGCAGCCAAGTCGGGACAGGGGGCAGATATGGCTACACCTTC
CASSQVGTGGRYGYTF
>TRBD1|TRBJ2-7|15|.|TRBV10-3
TGTGCCATCAGTGAGGGCGACAGGGCCCCCTACGAGCAGTACTTC
CAISEGDRAPYEQYF
>TRBD1|TRBJ1-2|13|.|TRBV7-8
TGTGCCAGCAACCAGGGGACAGGGGATGGCTACACCTTC
CASNQGTGDGYTF
>TRBD1|TRBJ1-5|15|.|TRBV6-5
TGTGCCAGCAGTCCGGGACAGGGGTCGAATCAGCCCCAGCATTTT
CASSPGQGSNQPQHF
>TRBD1|TRBJ1-5|16|.|TRBV6-6
TGTGCCAGCAGACGATCCGGGACAGGGGACAATCAGCCCCAGCATTTT
CASRRSGTGDNQPQHF
>.|TRBJ1-1|13|.|TRBV11-2
TGTGCCAGCAGTCGGGGTGAGCACACTGAAGCTTTCTTT
CASSRGEHTEAFF
>TRBD1|TRBJ1-2|16|few|TRBV27
TGTGCCAGCAGTTTATTCTCAGGGGGCTACGGGTATGGCTACACCTTC
CASSLFSGGYGYGYTF
>TRBD1|TRBJ1-5|14|.|TRBV28
TGTGCCAGCAGCAATCCAGGGGGCGGTCAGCCCCAGCATTTT
CASSNPGGGQPQHF
>.|TRBJ2-7|12|.|TRBV7-2
TGTGCCAGCAGCTGGACAACACACGAGCAGTACTTC
CASSWTTHEQYF
>.|TRBJ2-2|12|once|TRBV2
TGTGCCAGCTCGGGGGTTACCGGGGAGCTGTTTTTT
CASSGVTGELFF
>.|TRBJ1-1|12|.|TRBV30
TGTGCCTGGAGTGACCGAGGACAGGAAGCTTTCTTT
CAWSDRGQEAFF
>TRBD2|TRBJ2-5|20|.|TRBV6-2/TRBV6-3
TGTGCCAGCAGTTACTCGAGGCTAGCGGGAGGCATTATGGGGCAAGAGACCCAGTACTTC
CASSYSRLAGGIMGQETQYF
>TRBD1|TRBJ1-1|13|.|TRBV5-1
TGCGCCAGCAGCTGGGGGACAGGGGGCTTTGGTTTCTTT
CASSWGTGGFGFF
>.|TRBJ2-2|16|.|TRBV5-8
TGTGCCAGCAGCTCGTCGGGCGGGGTTCCCACCGGGGAGCTGTTTTTT
CASSSSGGVPTGELFF
>.|TRBJ1-2|14|.|TRBV6-5
TGTGCCAGCAGTTACTCAGGGGTGGGTGATGGCTACACCTTC
CASSYSGVGDGYTF
>.|TRBJ1-5|14|.|TRBV2
TGTGCCAGCAGTGAGAGGATTAGCAATCAGCCCCAGCATTTT
CASSERISNQPQHF
>TRBD2|TRBJ2-1|15|.|TRBV7-2
TGTGCCAGCAGCACCCCCGGGGTGGTAGCGGGGGGGCAGTTCTTC
CASSTPGVVAGGQFF
>.|TRBJ2-5|13|.|TRBV5-1
TGCGCCAGCAGCTTGAGCGGACAAGAGACCCAGTACTTC
CASSLSGQETQYF
>TRBD1|TRBJ1-2|15|.|TRBV5-6
TGTGCCAGCAGAATCACGGGACAGGGGAACTATGGCTACACCTTC
CASRITGQGNYGYTF
>TRBD2|TRBJ2-1|16|.|TRBV19
TGTGCCAGTAGTATCGCTAGCGGCGCCAGGTTTGGTGAGCAGTTCTTC
CASSIASGARFGEQFF